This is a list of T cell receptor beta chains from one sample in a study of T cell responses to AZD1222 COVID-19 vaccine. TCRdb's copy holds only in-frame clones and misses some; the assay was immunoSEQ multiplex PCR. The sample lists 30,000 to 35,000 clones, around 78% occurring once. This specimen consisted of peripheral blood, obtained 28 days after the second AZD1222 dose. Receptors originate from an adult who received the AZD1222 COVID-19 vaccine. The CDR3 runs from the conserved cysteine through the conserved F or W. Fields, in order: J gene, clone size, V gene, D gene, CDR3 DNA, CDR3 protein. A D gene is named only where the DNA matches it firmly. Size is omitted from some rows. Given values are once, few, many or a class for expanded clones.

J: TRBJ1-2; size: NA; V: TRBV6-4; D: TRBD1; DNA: TGTGCCAGCAGCCGGGACAGGGGCCCAACGGAAGGCTACACCTTC; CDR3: CASSRDRGPTEGYTF
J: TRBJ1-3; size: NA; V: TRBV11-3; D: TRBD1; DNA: TGTGCCAGCAGTTCAACAGGGGCGGGAAACACCATATATTTT; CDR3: CASSSTGAGNTIYF
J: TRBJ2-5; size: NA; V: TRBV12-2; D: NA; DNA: TGTGCAAGTCGCTTAGATCACGAGTTACAAGAGACCCAGTACTTC; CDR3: CASRLDHELQETQYF
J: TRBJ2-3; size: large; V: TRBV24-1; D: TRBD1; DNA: TGTGCCACCAGTGAAGGGACAGGGCAAACTAGCACAGATACGCAGTATTTT; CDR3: CATSEGTGQTSTDTQYF
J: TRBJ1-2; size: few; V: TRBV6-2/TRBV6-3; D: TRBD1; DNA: TGTGCCAGCAGTCCCGCGGACAGGCCCTACAGCTACACCTTC; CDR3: CASSPADRPYSYTF
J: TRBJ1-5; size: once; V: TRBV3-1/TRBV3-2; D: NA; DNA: TGTGCCAGCAGCCAGGCCCGGCGGAGCAATCAGCCCCAGCATTTT; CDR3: CASSQARRSNQPQHF
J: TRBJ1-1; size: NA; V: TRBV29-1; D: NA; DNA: TGCAGCGTTGATTCTATGGCAGATGAAGCTTTCTTT; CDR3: CSVDSMADEAFF
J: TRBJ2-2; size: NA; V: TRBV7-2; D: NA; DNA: TGTGCCAGCAGCCGCCTGGCGGGGGCCCTCACCGGGGAGCTGTTTTTT; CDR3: CASSRLAGALTGELFF
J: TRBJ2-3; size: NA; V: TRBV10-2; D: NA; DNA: TGCGCCAGCAGTGTCTTAGCGGCAGATACGCAGTATTTT; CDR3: CASSVLAADTQYF
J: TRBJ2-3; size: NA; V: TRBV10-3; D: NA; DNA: TGTGCCATCAGTGACCAGGGGTTTGGAGATACGCAGTATTTT; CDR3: CAISDQGFGDTQYF
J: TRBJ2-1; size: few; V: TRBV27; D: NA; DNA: TGTGCCAGCAGTTTAGCGAGCGGCAATGAGCAGTTCTTC; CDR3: CASSLASGNEQFF
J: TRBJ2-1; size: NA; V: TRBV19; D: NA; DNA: TGTGCCAGTAGTATAGGGCCCGGTCAAACTTACGAGGATGAGCAGTTCTTC; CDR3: CASSIGPGQTYEDEQFF
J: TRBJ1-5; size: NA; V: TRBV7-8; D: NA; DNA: TGTGCCAGCAGCTTAGGGTTACAGGGACGGAATCAGCCCCAGCATTTT; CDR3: CASSLGLQGRNQPQHF
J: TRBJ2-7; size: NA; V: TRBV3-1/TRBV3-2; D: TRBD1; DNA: TGTGCCAGCAGCCAAGTAGACAGGGGCCGCGAGCAGTACTTC; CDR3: CASSQVDRGREQYF
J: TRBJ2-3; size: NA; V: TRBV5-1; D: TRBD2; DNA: TGCGCCAGCAGCTCCCTCGGGGGGGGAAGCACAGATACGCAGTATTTT; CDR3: CASSSLGGGSTDTQYF
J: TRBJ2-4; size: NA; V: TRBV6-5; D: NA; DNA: TGTGCCAGCAGTACAGGTCTAGCCAAAAACATTCAGTACTTC; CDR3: CASSTGLAKNIQYF
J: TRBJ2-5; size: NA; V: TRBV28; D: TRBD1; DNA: TGTGCCAGCAGCCCGCACACAGGGGGTGCTCGGGAGACCCAGTACTTC; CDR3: CASSPHTGGARETQYF
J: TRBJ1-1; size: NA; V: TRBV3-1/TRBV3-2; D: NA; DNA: TGTGCCAGCAGCCAACCAGGCAGGGCGAACACTGAAGCTTTCTTT; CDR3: CASSQPGRANTEAFF
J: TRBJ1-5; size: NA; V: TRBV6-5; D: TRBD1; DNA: TGTGCCAGCAGAAGACAGGGTAGCAATCAGCCCCAGCATTTT; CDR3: CASRRQGSNQPQHF
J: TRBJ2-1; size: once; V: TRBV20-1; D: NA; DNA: TGCAGTGCTAGTTATGGGGTGCACAATGAGCAGTTCTTC; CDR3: CSASYGVHNEQFF
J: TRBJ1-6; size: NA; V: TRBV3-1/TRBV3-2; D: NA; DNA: TGTGCCAGCAGCCAAGATTTATTTAGCCAACCGCATTCACCCCTCCACTTT; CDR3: CASSQDLFSQPHSPLHF
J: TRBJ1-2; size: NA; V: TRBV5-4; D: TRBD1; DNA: TGTGCCAGCAGCTCACCTTCGACAGGGTATAACTATGGCTACACCTTC; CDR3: CASSSPSTGYNYGYTF
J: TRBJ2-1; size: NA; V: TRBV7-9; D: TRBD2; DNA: TGTGCCAGCAGCCGACTGGGGACTAGCGGGAGGGGCTCCTACAATGAGCAGTTCTTC; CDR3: CASSRLGTSGRGSYNEQFF
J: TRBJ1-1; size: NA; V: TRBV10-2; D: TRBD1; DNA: TGCGCCAGCAGTCCGGGACAGGGGTTTGAAGCTTTCTTT; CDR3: CASSPGQGFEAFF
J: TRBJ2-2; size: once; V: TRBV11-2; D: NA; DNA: TGTGCCAGCAGCTTTAGGGGGACCCCCACCGGGGAGCTGTTTTTT; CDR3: CASSFRGTPTGELFF
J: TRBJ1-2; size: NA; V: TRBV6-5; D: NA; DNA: TGTGCCAGCAGTTACGAAGGCAGGGGCTACTATGGCTACACCTTC; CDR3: CASSYEGRGYYGYTF
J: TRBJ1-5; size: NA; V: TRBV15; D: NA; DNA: TGTGCCACCAGCAGAGATCCACAGGGAACTCAGCCCCAGCATTTT; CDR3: CATSRDPQGTQPQHF
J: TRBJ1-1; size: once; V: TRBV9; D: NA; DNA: TGTGCCAGCAGCGTAGACAGCCAGATAGAAGCTTTCTTT; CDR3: CASSVDSQIEAFF
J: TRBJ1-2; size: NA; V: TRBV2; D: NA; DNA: TGTGCCAGCAGTGATGGCGTAGCTAACTATGGCTACACCTTC; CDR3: CASSDGVANYGYTF
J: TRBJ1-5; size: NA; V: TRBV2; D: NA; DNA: TGTGCCAGCAGGGCAGACAGTAATAGCAATCAGCCCCAGCATTTT; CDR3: CASRADSNSNQPQHF
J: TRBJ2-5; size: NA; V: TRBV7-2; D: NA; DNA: TGTGCCAGCAGCTTAGCAGCTGCGAGGGGCCAAGAGACCCAGTACTTC; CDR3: CASSLAAARGQETQYF
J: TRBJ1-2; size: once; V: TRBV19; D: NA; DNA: TGTGCCAGTAGTATCACGTCCCACAGGGCGTCATATGGCTACACCTTC; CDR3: CASSITSHRASYGYTF
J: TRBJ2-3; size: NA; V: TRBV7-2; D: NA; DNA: TGTGCCAGCAGCGTTATAGGCCGCCGGGACACAGATACGCAGTATTTT; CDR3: CASSVIGRRDTDTQYF
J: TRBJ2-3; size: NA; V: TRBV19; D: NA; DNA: TGTGCCAGTAGTGGATATGCAGATACGCAGTATTTT; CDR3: CASSGYADTQYF
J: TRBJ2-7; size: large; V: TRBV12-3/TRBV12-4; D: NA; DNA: TGTGCCAGCAGTTTAAGCGGCGAGCAGTACTTC; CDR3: CASSLSGEQYF
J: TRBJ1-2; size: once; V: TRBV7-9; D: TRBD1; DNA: TGTGCCAGCAGCTCGGCCACAGGGACAGACCACTATGGCTACACCTTC; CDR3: CASSSATGTDHYGYTF
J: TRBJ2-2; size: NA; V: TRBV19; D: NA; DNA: TGTGCCAGTAGACAGGGTTTCCCCGGGGAGCTGTTTTTT; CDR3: CASRQGFPGELFF
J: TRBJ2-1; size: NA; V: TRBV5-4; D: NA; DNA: TGTGCCAGCAGCTTGGGAGGTAGGTCGACCTACAATGAGCAGTTCTTC; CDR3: CASSLGGRSTYNEQFF
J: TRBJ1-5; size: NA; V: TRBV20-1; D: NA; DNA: TGCAGTGCTAGTGCTCAGGGGAATAGCAATCAGCCCCAGCATTTT; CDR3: CSASAQGNSNQPQHF
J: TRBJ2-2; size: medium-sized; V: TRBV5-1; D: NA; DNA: TGCGCCAGCAGCAAAACAGCGGGTAGTGACACCGGGGAGCTGTTTTTT; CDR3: CASSKTAGSDTGELFF